The source of this T cell receptor (beta chain) is a study of response to subunit inactivated influenza vaccine. Study-wide results and limits: Authors proposed each seasonal influenza vaccination draws in few new T cells.

TCRdb itself ran the RT-PCR reads through MiXCR, one entry per CDR3 protein. Of more than 700,000 distinct CDR3 sequences listed, about 20% are singletons. V shed 3 bases and J 7 bases; nucleotides not matched to a gene: 6. This CDR3 has 15 residues. CDR1 is SGHAT and CDR2 is FQDESV in the germline V gene (reference sequence). This clonotype was observed a few times. What it binds is unknown. Sequenced material: PBMCs from blood, taken approximately 5 days after vaccination. This TCR was recovered from a middle-aged man who received an inactivated influenza vaccine. The V gene is TRBV11-1, the J gene TRBJ2-1; the match to TRBD2 covers 10 bases. The CDR3 DNA sequence: TGTGCCAGCAGCTTCAGTAGCGGGGGGAGAAATGAGCAGTTCTTC. This sequence encodes CASSFSSGGRNEQFF.